The T cell receptor beta chain described here comes from a study of blood T cell repertoires in COVID-19. This table comes from immunoSEQ multiplex PCR, and its TCRdb copy is limited to in-frame clones, with some not included. Of some 150,000 clones in the sample, roughly four fifths were seen once. The V end was cut by 0 bases, the J end by 6 bases, with 10 bases between. Germline-derived CDR1 and CDR2 are SGHRS and YFSETQ. This CDR3 region has 13 residues. The J gene is TRBJ2-7, the V gene TRBV5-1; a weak D match, TRBD2 (6 bases). Sequencing was performed on peripheral blood. This TCR came from a woman aged 55-69 years with acute or convalescent COVID-19. The CDR3 sequence: CASSLVGGSEQYF. For the CDR3, the DNA is TGCGCCAGCAGCTTGGTCGGAGGGAGCGAGCAGTACTTC.